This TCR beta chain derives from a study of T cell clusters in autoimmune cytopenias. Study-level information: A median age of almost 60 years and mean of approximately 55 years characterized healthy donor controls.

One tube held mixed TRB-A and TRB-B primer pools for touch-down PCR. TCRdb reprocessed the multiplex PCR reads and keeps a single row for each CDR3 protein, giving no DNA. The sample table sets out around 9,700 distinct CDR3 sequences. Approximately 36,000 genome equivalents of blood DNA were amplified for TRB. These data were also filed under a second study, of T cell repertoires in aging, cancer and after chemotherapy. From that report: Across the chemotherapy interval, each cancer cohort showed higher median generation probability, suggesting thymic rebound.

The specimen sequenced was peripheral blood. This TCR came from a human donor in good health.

The CDR3 sequence: CSVGTGGEQFF. The genes are TRBV29-1 and TRBJ2-1; the TRBD1 assignment by TCRdb is unverifiable without DNA. Looked up from germline, CDR1 is SQVTM and CDR2 is ANQGSEA. The CDR3 spans 11 residues.